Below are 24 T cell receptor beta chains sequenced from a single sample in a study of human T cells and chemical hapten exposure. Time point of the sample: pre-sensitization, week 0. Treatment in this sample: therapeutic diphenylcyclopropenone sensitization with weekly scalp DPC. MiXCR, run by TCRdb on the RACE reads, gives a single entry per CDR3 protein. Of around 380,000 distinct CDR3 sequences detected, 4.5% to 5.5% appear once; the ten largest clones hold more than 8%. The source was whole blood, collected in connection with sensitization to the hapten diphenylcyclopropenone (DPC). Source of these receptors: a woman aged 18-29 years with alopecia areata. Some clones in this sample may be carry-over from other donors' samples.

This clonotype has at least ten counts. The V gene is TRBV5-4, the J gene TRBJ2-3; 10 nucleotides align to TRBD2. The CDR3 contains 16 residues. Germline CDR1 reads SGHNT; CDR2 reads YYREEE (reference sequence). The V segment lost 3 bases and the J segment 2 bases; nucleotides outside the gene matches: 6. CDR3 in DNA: TGTGCCAGCAGCTCTACCGGACTAGCGGACACAGATACGCAGTATTTT. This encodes CASSSTGLADTDTQYF.

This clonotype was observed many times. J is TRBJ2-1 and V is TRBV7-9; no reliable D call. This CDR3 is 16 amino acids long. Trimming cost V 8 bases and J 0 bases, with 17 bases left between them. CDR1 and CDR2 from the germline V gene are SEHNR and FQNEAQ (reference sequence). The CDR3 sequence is CASRRLGSSSYNEQFF. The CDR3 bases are TGTGCCAGCCGCCGGCTGGGCTCTAGCTCCTACAATGAGCAGTTCTTC.

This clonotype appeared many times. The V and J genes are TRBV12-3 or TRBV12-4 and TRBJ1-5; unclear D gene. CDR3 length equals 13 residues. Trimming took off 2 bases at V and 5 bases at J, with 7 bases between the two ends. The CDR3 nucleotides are TGTGCCAGCAGTTTAAGGGTCGATCAGCCCCAGCATTTT. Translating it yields CASSLRVDQPQHF.

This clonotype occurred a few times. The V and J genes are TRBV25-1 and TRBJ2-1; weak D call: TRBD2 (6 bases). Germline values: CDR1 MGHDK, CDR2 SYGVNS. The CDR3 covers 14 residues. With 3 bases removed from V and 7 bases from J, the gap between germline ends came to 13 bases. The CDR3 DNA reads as TGTGCCAGCAGTGATTTGGCGGGGTTTAATGAGCAGTTCTTC. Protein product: CASSDLAGFNEQFF.

CDR3 protein: CASSLSLGQIYEQYF. In nucleotides, the CDR3 is TGTGCCAGCAGTTTATCGTTAGGACAGATCTACGAGCAGTACTTC. This chain joins TRBV27 and TRBJ2-7; tentatively, D is TRBD1 (6 bases). The CDR3 extends over 15 amino acids. V gave up 0 bases and J gave up 3 bases, with 12 bases separating them. Germline lookup yields CDR1 MNHEY and CDR2 SMNVEV (reference sequence).

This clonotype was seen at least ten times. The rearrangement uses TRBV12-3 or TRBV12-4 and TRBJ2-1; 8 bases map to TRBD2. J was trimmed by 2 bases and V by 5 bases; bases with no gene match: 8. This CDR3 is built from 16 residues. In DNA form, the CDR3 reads TGTGCCAGCAGTCACACCAGCGGGGGCCCCTACAATGAGCAGTTCTTC. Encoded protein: CASSHTSGGPYNEQFF.

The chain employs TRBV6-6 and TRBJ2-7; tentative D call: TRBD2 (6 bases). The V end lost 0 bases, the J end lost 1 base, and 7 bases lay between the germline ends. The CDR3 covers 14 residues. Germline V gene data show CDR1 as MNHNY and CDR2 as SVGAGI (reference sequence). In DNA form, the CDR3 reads TGTGCCAGCAGTTACTCGGGGACTTCCTACGAGCAGTACTTC. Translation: CASSYSGTSYEQYF.

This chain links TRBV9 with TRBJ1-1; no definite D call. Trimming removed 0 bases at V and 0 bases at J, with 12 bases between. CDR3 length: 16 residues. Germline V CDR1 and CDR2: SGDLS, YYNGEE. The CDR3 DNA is TGTGCCAGCAGCGTAGGGGTTTCCCCTATGAACACTGAAGCTTTCTTT. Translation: CASSVGVSPMNTEAFF.

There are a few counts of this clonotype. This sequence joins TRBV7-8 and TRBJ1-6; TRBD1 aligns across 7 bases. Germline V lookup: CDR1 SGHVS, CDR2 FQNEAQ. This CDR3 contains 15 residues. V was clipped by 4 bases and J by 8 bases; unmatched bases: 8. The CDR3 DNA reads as TGTGCCAGCAGCTCCCCGACAGGGCGCGATTCACCCCTCCACTTT. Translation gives CASSSPTGRDSPLHF.

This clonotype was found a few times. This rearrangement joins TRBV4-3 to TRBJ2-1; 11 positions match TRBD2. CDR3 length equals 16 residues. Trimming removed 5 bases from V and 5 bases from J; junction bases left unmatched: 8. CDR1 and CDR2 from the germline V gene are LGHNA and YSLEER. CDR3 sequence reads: CASSEGASGGNNEQFF. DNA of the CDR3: TGCGCCAGCAGCGAGGGGGCTAGCGGGGGGAACAATGAGCAGTTCTTC.

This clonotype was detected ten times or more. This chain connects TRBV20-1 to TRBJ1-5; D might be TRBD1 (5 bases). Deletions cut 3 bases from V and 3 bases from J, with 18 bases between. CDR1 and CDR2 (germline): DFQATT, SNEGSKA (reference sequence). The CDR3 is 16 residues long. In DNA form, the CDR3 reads TGCAGTGCTAGTCATCGTCAGGGACCGGTCAATCAGCCCCAGCATTTT. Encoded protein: CSASHRQGPVNQPQHF.

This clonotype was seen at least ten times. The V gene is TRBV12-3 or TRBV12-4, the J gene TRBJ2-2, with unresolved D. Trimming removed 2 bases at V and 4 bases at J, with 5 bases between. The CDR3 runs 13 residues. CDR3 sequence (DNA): TGTGCCAGCAGTTTACTGCTCACCGGGGAGCTGTTTTTT. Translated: CASSLLLTGELFF.

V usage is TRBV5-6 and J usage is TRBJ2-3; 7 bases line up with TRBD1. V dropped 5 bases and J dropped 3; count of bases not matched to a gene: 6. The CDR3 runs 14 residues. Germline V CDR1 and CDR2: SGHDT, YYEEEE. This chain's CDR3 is CASRTGTVTDTQYF. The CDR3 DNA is TGTGCCAGCAGGACAGGGACAGTTACAGATACGCAGTATTTT.

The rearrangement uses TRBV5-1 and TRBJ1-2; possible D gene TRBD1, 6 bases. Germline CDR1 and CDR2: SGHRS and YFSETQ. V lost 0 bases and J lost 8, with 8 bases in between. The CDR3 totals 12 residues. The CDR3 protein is CASSLDREGYTF. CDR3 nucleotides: TGCGCCAGCAGCTTGGACAGGGAAGGCTACACCTTC.

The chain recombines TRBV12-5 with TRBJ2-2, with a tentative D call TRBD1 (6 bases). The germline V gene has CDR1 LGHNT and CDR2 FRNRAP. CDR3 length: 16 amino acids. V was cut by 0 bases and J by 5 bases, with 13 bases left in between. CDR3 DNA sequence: TGTGCTAGTGGTTTGGTACACAGGGAAGGAACCGGGGAGCTGTTTTTT. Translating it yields CASGLVHREGTGELFF.

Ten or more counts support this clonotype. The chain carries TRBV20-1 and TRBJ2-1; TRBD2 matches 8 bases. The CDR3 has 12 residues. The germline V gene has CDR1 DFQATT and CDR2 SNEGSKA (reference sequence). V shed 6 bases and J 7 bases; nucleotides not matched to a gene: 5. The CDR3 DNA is TGCAGTGCCGGGACTAGAAGTAATGAGCAGTTCTTC. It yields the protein CSAGTRSNEQFF.

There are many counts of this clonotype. The CDR3 is CATESEQGGKNIQYF. As DNA, the CDR3 is TGTGCCACCGAAAGTGAACAGGGAGGCAAAAACATTCAGTACTTC. This chain uses TRBV24-1 with TRBJ2-4, with D possibly being TRBD1 or TRBD2 (6 bases each). V lost 9 bases to trimming and J lost 3 bases, with 17 bases between them. The CDR3 is made up of 15 amino acids. CDR1 and CDR2 from the germline V gene are KGHDR and SFDVKD.

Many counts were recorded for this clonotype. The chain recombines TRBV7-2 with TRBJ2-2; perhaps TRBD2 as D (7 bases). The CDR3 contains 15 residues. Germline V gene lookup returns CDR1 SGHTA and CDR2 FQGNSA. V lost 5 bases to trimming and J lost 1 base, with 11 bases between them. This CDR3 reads CASSRGGQNTGELFF. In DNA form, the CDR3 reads TGTGCCAGCAGCCGCGGGGGCCAGAACACCGGGGAGCTGTTTTTT.

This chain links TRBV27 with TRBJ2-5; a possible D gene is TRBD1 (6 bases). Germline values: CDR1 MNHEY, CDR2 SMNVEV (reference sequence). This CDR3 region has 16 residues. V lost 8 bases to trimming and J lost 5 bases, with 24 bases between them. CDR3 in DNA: TGTGCCAGCCGTCTGGGATGGACAGTAGGCCCGGAGACCCAGTACTTC. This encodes CASRLGWTVGPETQYF.

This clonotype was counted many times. CDR3 in amino acids: CASSPGTATDTQYF. The CDR3 DNA sequence: TGTGCCAGCAGCCCTGGGACCGCGACCGATACGCAGTATTTT. The chain links TRBV7-2 to TRBJ2-3; D might be TRBD1 or TRBD2, each matching 5 bases. The CDR3 totals 14 residues. V gave up 5 bases and J gave up 6 bases, with 15 bases separating them. Looked up from germline, CDR1 is SGHTA and CDR2 is FQGNSA. Looking up the rest from reference TRBV7-2 and TRBJ2-3 gives the full variable domain: GAGVSQSPSNKVTEKGKDVELRCDPISGHTALYWYRQSLGQGLEFLIYFQGNSAPDKSGLPSDRFSAERTGGSVSTLTIQRTQQEDSAVYLCASSPGTATDTQYFGPGTRLTVL.

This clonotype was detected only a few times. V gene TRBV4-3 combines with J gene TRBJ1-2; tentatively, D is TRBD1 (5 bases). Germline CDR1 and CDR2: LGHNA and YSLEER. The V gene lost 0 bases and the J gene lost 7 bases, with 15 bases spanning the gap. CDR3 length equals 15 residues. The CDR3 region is CASSQDPGRDAGYTF. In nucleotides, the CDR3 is TGCGCCAGCAGCCAAGATCCCGGCCGGGACGCTGGCTACACCTTC.

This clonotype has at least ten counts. The CDR3 nucleotides read TGTGCCAGCTTCTTGAGAGCAGGAAACACTGAAGCTTTCTTT. This codes for CASFLRAGNTEAFF. The genes are TRBV7-9 and TRBJ1-1, with unresolved D. Between the trimmed V and J ends, which lost 8 bases and 2 bases, there was a span of 15 bases. The CDR3 contains 14 residues. The germline V gene has CDR1 SEHNR and CDR2 FQNEAQ (reference sequence).

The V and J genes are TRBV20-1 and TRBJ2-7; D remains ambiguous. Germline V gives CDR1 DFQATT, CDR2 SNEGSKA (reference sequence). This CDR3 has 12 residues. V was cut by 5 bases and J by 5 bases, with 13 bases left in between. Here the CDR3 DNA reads TGCAGTGCTCCGATCGGATTCGACGAGCAGTACTTC. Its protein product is CSAPIGFDEQYF.

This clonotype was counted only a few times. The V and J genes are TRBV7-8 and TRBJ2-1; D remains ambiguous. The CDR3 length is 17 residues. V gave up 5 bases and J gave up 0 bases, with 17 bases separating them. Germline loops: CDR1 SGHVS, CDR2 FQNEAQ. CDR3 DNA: TGTGCCAGCAGCGATCCTCCTGAGCTGCCCTCCTACAATGAGCAGTTCTTC. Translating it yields CASSDPPELPSYNEQFF.